The clone carrying this T cell receptor (beta chain) was detected many times. Its antigen is unidentified. The data are from a study of Graves' ophthalmopathy and Graves' hyperthyroidism. Study outcomes and limitations: A model of 13 signatures distinguished ophthalmopathy from stable hyperthyroidism at around 90% sensitivity and approximately 81% specificity.

CDR3 size: 15 residues. Trimming took 4 bases from V and 1 from J, leaving 13 bases between them. Transcripts of RNA were the source for amplifying TCR beta CDR3 regions. First-round RT-PCR relied on HTBI primers, and a second-round multiplex PCR came next. TCRdb fed the multiplex PCR reads into MiXCR, producing one record per CDR3 protein. This table has about 210,000 distinct CDR3 sequences, around 28% appearing once. The sequence came from a man in his forties or fifties with Graves' ophthalmopathy. Specimen: peripheral blood. V is TRBV12-3 or TRBV12-4 and J is TRBJ1-2; D gene unclear. CDR3 sequence (DNA): TGTGCCAGCAGTTCGAGTTGGGATCTTAACTATGGCTACACCTTC. Its protein product is CASSSSWDLNYGYTF.